This T cell receptor beta chain was found in a study of technical replicates of blood from several donors (dated by TCRdb to about 2017). About this clone itself: Its recognized antigen is unknown. It has no much larger one-base neighbor in the sample; base qualities were not kept.

The protocol used for the library was the immunoSEQ multiplex PCR assay. TCRdb holds this immuneACCESS table with in-frame rearrangements only. Some clones are missing; in checked studies, unresolved V genes explain under half, and the rest has no known cause. The sample includes about 81,000 clones, with around 93% observed a single time. The top ten constitute 0.2% to 0.3% of the sample. Sequencing was done on a sample of T cells isolated from PBMCs. This clonotype was obtained from a human donor in good health.

The DNA is as follows: TGCGCCAGCAGCCAAGGGACGGGTAGGGGCAATGGCTACACCTTC. Translated, this gives CASSQGTGRGNGYTF. Recombination linked TRBV4-1 to TRBJ1-2, and the D gene may be TRBD1, 5 bases matching. The germline V gene yields MGHRA for CDR1 and YSYEKL for CDR2. V sheds 1 base and J sheds 6 bases, leaving 15 bases between their ends. Counted from cysteine to phenylalanine, this CDR3 has 15 amino acids. Only the CDR3 portion is preserved as DNA: 45 bases, with reading frame beginning at the first base.